The rows below give T cell receptor beta chains drawn from one sample of a study of regulatory T cells in long-lasting Graves disease. TCRdb reanalysed the multiplex PCR reads using MiXCR and keeps one entry per CDR3 protein. The table shows 400,000 to 550,000 distinct CDR3 sequences, with around 17% occurring only once. This same sample was also taken into another study, of T cells in Graves' hyperthyroidism and ophthalmopathy.

The input for sequencing was peripheral blood mononuclear cells (PBMCs), taken at new diagnosis, from a patient treated with antithyroid drugs. These receptors came from a woman aged 18 to 35 with Graves disease. The CDR3 runs from the conserved cysteine through the conserved F or W. A D gene is named only where the DNA matches it firmly. Some rows have no size entry. The others give once, few or many, or a class for an expanded clone.

d_call | clone_size | j_call | v_call | cdr3_length | cdr3_nt | cdr3_aa
- | many | TRBJ2-7 | TRBV11-2 | 13 | TGTGCCAGCAGCTTAGATAGGGCAGGGAAGCAGTACTTC | CASSLDRAGKQYF
- | many | TRBJ1-5 | TRBV28 | 22 | TGTGCCAGCAGTTTGCTCGGAGACGGGAGGGGCTCTTACTCGTATAGCAATCAGCCCCAGCATTTT | CASSLLGDGRGSYSYSNQPQHF
- | many | TRBJ2-1 | TRBV5-1 | 13 | TGTGCCAGCAGCTTAGTAGGAGGGAATGAGCAGTTCTTC | CASSLVGGNEQFF
TRBD1 | few | TRBJ1-5 | TRBV29-1 | 15 | TGCAGCGCCACAAACTTGACAGGGGCCCATCAGCCCCAGCATTTT | CSATNLTGAHQPQHF
- | - | TRBJ1-6 | TRBV7-2 | 16 | TGTGCCAGCAGCTTAATGGGGGGCGCGGGTAATTCACCCCTCCACTTT | CASSLMGGAGNSPLHF
- | few | TRBJ1-1 | TRBV28 | 16 | TGTGCCAGCAGTTTTAATCTGTTGGAAGGCCTCACTGAAGCTTTCTTT | CASSFNLLEGLTEAFF
- | few | TRBJ1-4 | TRBV3-1 | 12 | TGTGCCAGCAGCCAAGATCAGTGGAAACTGTTTTTT | CASSQDQWKLFF
TRBD2 | - | TRBJ2-4 | TRBV5-5 | 15 | TGTGCCAGCAGCTTGGGACTAGCGGGAGTGAACATTCAGTACTTC | CASSLGLAGVNIQYF
TRBD1 | many | TRBJ2-7 | TRBV10-3 | 15 | TGTGCCATCAAAGGAGGACAGGGGGACTCCTACGAGCAGTACTTC | CAIKGGQGDSYEQYF
- | few | TRBJ1-5 | TRBV7-9 | 15 | TGTGCCAGCAGCTTTGGAGAGGGCCTCGCGGAGCCCCAGCATTTT | CASSFGEGLAEPQHF
- | many | TRBJ1-5 | TRBV7-2 | 13 | TGTGCCAGCAGCTTAGAAGACGATCAGCCCCAGCATTTT | CASSLEDDQPQHF
- | few | TRBJ2-7 | TRBV27 | 15 | TGTGCCAGCAGTCTCGGCTTCGTGGGAGACTACGAGCAGTACTTC | CASSLGFVGDYEQYF
TRBD2 | few | TRBJ2-7 | TRBV30 | 14 | TGTGCCTGGAGTGTTGTAGCGGGAGGCGGCGAGCAGTACTTC | CAWSVVAGGGEQYF
- | many | TRBJ2-5 | TRBV29-1 | 14 | TGCAGCGTTGAGCTGAGGGGGGAAGTTGAGACCCAGTACTTC | CSVELRGEVETQYF
TRBD2 | many | TRBJ2-1 | TRBV9 | 15 | TGTGCCAGCAGCGAAAGGCTAGCGGACTACAATGAGCAGTTCTTC | CASSERLADYNEQFF
TRBD2 | - | TRBJ2-1 | TRBV19 | 14 | TGTGCCAGTACAGGCCTAGCGGGTCCCGGCGGGCAGTTCTTC | CASTGLAGPGGQFF
TRBD2 | many | TRBJ2-3 | TRBV7-3 | 17 | TGTGCCAGCAGCTTTTCAGGGACTAGTGGTTCGGCGGATACGCAGTATTTT | CASSFSGTSGSADTQYF
- | many | TRBJ2-6 | TRBV7-2 | 15 | TGTGCCAGCAGGCAAGGGGGGTCTGGGGCCAACGTCCTGACTTTC | CASRQGGSGANVLTF
TRBD2 | many | TRBJ2-1 | TRBV5-5 | 13 | TGTGCCAGCAGCTTCCGACTAGCGAATGAGCAGTTCTTC | CASSFRLANEQFF
- | - | TRBJ2-3 | TRBV11-2 | 14 | TGTGCCAGCAGCTTAGAGGGCAGGGTCGATACGCAGTATTTT | CASSLEGRVDTQYF
- | few | TRBJ2-7 | TRBV4-3 | 13 | TGCGCCAGCAGCGTATCCGAGACCTACGAGCAGTACTTC | CASSVSETYEQYF
TRBD2 | many | TRBJ2-2 | TRBV11-2 | 15 | TGTGCCAGCAGCACGGGACTAGCGGACACCGGGGAGCTGTTTTTT | CASSTGLADTGELFF
- | - | TRBJ1-4 | TRBV19 | 13 | TGTGCCAGTAAATCGCGAACGGATGAAAAACTGTTTTTT | CASKSRTDEKLFF
TRBD1 | many | TRBJ1-3 | TRBV28 | 15 | TGTGCCAGCAGTCTTATGACAGGGCGCGGAAACACCATATATTTT | CASSLMTGRGNTIYF
TRBD1 | few | TRBJ1-4 | TRBV4-3 | 15 | TGCGCCAGCAGCCAAGAAGGGGACAGGAATGAAAAACTGTTTTTT | CASSQEGDRNEKLFF
TRBD1 | many | TRBJ1-2 | TRBV28 | 14 | TGTGCCAGCACCATAACGGGACAGGGGTTTGGCTACACCTTC | CASTITGQGFGYTF
TRBD1 | many | TRBJ1-2 | TRBV20-1 | 13 | TGCAGTGCCCCGGGACAGGGAGACTATGGCTACACCTTC | CSAPGQGDYGYTF
- | - | TRBJ1-5 | TRBV12-3/TRBV12-4 | 13 | TGTGCCAGCAGTTTAGAGACAGCTCAGCCCCAGCATTTT | CASSLETAQPQHF
TRBD2 | - | TRBJ2-3 | TRBV11-2 | 14 | TGTGCCAGCAGATTAGCGGGAGAAACAGATACGCAGTATTTT | CASRLAGETDTQYF
TRBD1 | - | TRBJ1-2 | TRBV6-2/TRBV6-3 | 14 | TGTGCCAGCAGGCCCGGACAGGGGGCGTGGGGCTACACCTTC | CASRPGQGAWGYTF
TRBD2 | few | TRBJ2-2 | TRBV7-7 | 17 | TGTGCTAGCAGCTTAGGGGCTGCGGGAGTATATGTCGGGGAGCTGTTTTTT | CASSLGAAGVYVGELFF
- | many | TRBJ2-1 | TRBV2 | 12 | TGTGCCAGCAGGGAATACACGGGCTGGCAGTTCTTC | CASREYTGWQFF
- | many | TRBJ2-1 | TRBV20-1 | 15 | TGCAGTGCATGGGGACCGCGAAGAGGCAGGGGTGAGCAGTTCTTC | CSAWGPRRGRGEQFF
- | many | TRBJ2-3 | TRBV19 | 13 | TGTGCCAGTAGGAGAGACAGCACAGATACGCAGTATTTT | CASRRDSTDTQYF
- | few | TRBJ2-7 | TRBV11-3 | 17 | TGTGCCAGCAGCTTAACAGGGGTAAGGAGGGGCGGTTACGAGCAGTACTTC | CASSLTGVRRGGYEQYF
- | many | TRBJ2-3 | TRBV20-1 | 15 | TGCAGTGCTTCCTCGAGGAGAGAAAGCACAGATACGCAGTATTTT | CSASSRRESTDTQYF
TRBD2 | - | TRBJ2-7 | TRBV13 | 16 | TGTGCCAGCAGCTCACGAATTAGCGGGAGCTCCTACGAGCAGTACTTC | CASSSRISGSSYEQYF
- | many | TRBJ2-5 | TRBV7-9 | 13 | TGTGCCAGCAGCTTGAAACAGGGAGAGACCCAGTACTTC | CASSLKQGETQYF
- | few | TRBJ1-2 | TRBV28 | 15 | TGTGCCAGCAGTTTAAGGGATATCCAGATCTATGGCTACACCTTC | CASSLRDIQIYGYTF
TRBD2 | many | TRBJ2-1 | TRBV20-1 | 13 | TGCAGTGCTAGGACTAGCGGGAACAATGAGCAGTTCTTC | CSARTSGNNEQFF
- | many | TRBJ2-1 | TRBV29-1 | 12 | TGCAGCGTTGACTTCCAGCACAATGAGCAGTTCTTC | CSVDFQHNEQFF
TRBD2 | many | TRBJ2-3 | TRBV27 | 15 | TGTGCCAGCAGCCGGACTAGCGGACCCACAGATACGCAGTATTTT | CASSRTSGPTDTQYF
- | many | TRBJ2-3 | TRBV28 | 13 | TGTGCCAGCAGTCGGTCCCACACAGATACGCAGTATTTT | CASSRSHTDTQYF
TRBD2 | many | TRBJ2-3 | TRBV28 | 15 | TGTGCCAGCAGTTGGGGACTAGCGGTTACAGATACGCAGTATTTT | CASSWGLAVTDTQYF
TRBD2 | many | TRBJ2-1 | TRBV12-3/TRBV12-4 | 15 | TGTGCCAGCAGTCCCGGACTAGCGGGAGTAAATGAGCAGTTCTTC | CASSPGLAGVNEQFF
- | few | TRBJ2-1 | TRBV5-4 | 15 | TGTGCCAGCAGCAGTCGACTCCTCTCCTACAATGAGCAGTTCTTC | CASSSRLLSYNEQFF
- | many | TRBJ2-7 | TRBV29-1 | 12 | TGCAGCGTTGAAGATGGATCTTACGAGCAGTACTTC | CSVEDGSYEQYF
TRBD2 | - | TRBJ2-1 | TRBV7-3 | 14 | TGTGCCAGCAGCTCAACGGGGGGGGACAATGTGCAGTTCTTC | CASSSTGGDNVQFF
TRBD2 | - | TRBJ2-7 | TRBV4-2 | 18 | TGTGCCAGCAGCCATGAACCGACGGCGGGACTAGCGGTCTACGAGCAGTACTTC | CASSHEPTAGLAVYEQYF
- | - | TRBJ2-5 | TRBV29-1 | 12 | TGCAGCGGCGGACAGCACCAAGAGACCCAGTACTTC | CSGGQHQETQYF
- | few | TRBJ2-1 | TRBV5-5 | 17 | TGTGCCAGCAGCTCAGCAACCAAGCGGACCTCCTACAATGAGCAGTTCTTC | CASSSATKRTSYNEQFF
TRBD2 | many | TRBJ2-7 | TRBV28 | 15 | TGTGCCAGCAGACGGACTAGCGGGAGGGCCTACGAGCAGTACTTC | CASRRTSGRAYEQYF
TRBD2 | few | TRBJ2-1 | TRBV10-1 | 14 | TGCGCCAGCAGTGAGGGACTAGCGGGAGCCGCGCAGTTCTTC | CASSEGLAGAAQFF
- | many | TRBJ1-2 | TRBV12-3/TRBV12-4 | 14 | TGTGCCAGCAGTTTTGGTCCGGGGGCACAGGGCTACACCTTC | CASSFGPGAQGYTF
TRBD2 | few | TRBJ2-7 | TRBV7-9 | 17 | TGTGCCAGCAGCCGGGGGAGCGGGGGGTACTCCTCCTACGAGCAGTACTTC | CASSRGSGGYSSYEQYF